Reported below is one T cell receptor beta chain. The CDR3 length is 14 residues. The V and J ends lost 6 bases and 3 bases, in that order; junction bases with no gene match: 8. Germline CDR1 SEHNR, CDR2 FQNEAQ (reference sequence). TCRdb's copy holds only in-frame clones and misses some; the assay was immunoSEQ multiplex PCR. Found here are some 2.1 million clones, 90% to 95% of them singletons; the top ten hold 0.1% to 0.15%. This specimen belongs to a study of shared clonotypes between healthy human individuals. The TCR sequence derives from a young man in good health. The V and J genes are TRBV7-9 and TRBJ2-7; the match to TRBD2 covers 7 bases. The sequencing sample was made of naive CD4+ T cells sorted from blood. This sample's subset: CD45RA+ positively selected. The CDR3: CASSPRGRDYEQYF. The CDR3, as DNA: TGTGCCAGCAGTCCTCGCGGGAGAGACTACGAGCAGTACTTC.